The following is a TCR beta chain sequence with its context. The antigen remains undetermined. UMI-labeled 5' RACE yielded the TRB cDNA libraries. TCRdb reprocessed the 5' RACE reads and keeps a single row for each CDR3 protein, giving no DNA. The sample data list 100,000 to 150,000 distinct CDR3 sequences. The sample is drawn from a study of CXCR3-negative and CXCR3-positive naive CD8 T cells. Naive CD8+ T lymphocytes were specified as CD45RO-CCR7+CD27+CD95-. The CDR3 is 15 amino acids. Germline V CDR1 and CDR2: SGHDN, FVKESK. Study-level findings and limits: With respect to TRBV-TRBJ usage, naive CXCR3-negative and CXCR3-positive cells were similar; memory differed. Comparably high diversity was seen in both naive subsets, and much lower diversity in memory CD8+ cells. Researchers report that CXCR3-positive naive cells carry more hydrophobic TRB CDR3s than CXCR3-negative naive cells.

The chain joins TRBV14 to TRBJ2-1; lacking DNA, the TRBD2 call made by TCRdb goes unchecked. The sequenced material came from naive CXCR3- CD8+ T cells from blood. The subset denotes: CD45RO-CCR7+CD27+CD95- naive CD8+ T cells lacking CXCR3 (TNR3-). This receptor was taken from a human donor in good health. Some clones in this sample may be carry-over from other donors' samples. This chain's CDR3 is CASSQVAGVGNEQFF.